Presented here are 12 T cell receptor beta chains from one specimen sequenced in a study of long-term antiretroviral therapy in people with HIV. Version v3.0 of the immunoSEQ assay ran at survey level. Assay: immunoSEQ multiplex PCR; the TCRdb copy retains only in-frame clones and omits some. Of 25,000 to 35,000 clones listed, roughly 90% were seen once; the top ten hold 4.1%. This specimen was unsorted PBMCs, taken 0.5 years after starting antiretroviral therapy. These receptors were taken from a woman under 30 with HIV.

The chain is built from TRBV28 and TRBJ1-2; 7 bases fit TRBD1. The ends lost 6 bases at V and 4 bases at J; junction bases unmatched: 14. This CDR3 spans 16 amino acids. Germline V lookup: CDR1 MDHEN, CDR2 SYDVKM. The CDR3 is CASSLSGQALGYGYTF. CDR3 in DNA: TGTGCCAGCAGCCTCTCAGGACAGGCACTCGGCTATGGCTACACCTTC.

The J gene is TRBJ2-6, the V gene TRBV7-3; a weak D match, TRBD1 (7 bases). V was cut by 4 bases and J by 1 base, with 14 bases left in between. This CDR3 spans 17 amino acids. Germline lookup yields CDR1 SGHTA and CDR2 FQGTGA. The chain's CDR3 is CASSSGGWESGANVLTF. The CDR3 nucleotides are TGTGCCAGCAGCTCAGGGGGGTGGGAGTCTGGGGCCAACGTCCTGACTTTC. Based on the CDR3 plus reference TRBV7-3 and TRBJ2-6, the full variable domain is GAGVSQTPSNKVTEKGKYVELRCDPISGHTALYWYRQSLGQGPEFLIYFQGTGAADDSGLPNDRFFAVRPEGSVSTLKIQRTERGDSAVYLCASSSGGWESGANVLTFGAGSRLTVL.

The chain carries TRBV2 and TRBJ2-1; D not resolved. Looked up from germline, CDR1 is SNHLY and CDR2 is FYNNEI. CDR3 length: 13 amino acids. Trimming took off 4 bases at V and 9 bases at J, with 13 bases between the two ends. CDR3 nucleotides: TGTGCCAGCAGTGTTATTGAGGATAGTGAGCAGTTCTTC. Its protein is CASSVIEDSEQFF.

J is TRBJ2-2 and V is TRBV7-2; 9 positions agree with TRBD1. V was pared by 10 bases and J by 5 bases, with 14 bases of the junction left unmatched. The CDR3 has 16 amino acids. Germline V gene lookup returns CDR1 SGHTA and CDR2 FQGNSA. The CDR3 loop reads CATSRTGTGRTGELFF. The CDR3, as DNA: TGTGCCACCTCCAGGACCGGGACAGGGAGGACCGGGGAGCTGTTTTTT.

This clone was seen a single time. The chain links TRBV7-2 to TRBJ1-2, with 7 nucleotides matching TRBD1. From germline, CDR1 is SGHTA and CDR2 FQGNSA. V was pared by 5 bases and J by 8 bases, with 8 bases of the junction left unmatched. CDR3 length: 13 residues. This CDR3 is CASSPGTVGGYTF. Here the CDR3 DNA reads TGTGCCAGCAGCCCAGGGACAGTGGGAGGCTACACCTTC.

The table lists this clone with a few counts. CDR3 coding DNA: TGTGCCAGCAACGCAGCGGGAGCTGGGTACGAGCAGTACTTC. As protein: CASNAAGAGYEQYF. This chain joins TRBV9 and TRBJ2-7; TRBD2 matches at 8 bases. Germline CDR1 SGDLS, CDR2 YYNGEE. The trim removed 6 bases at V and 4 bases at J, leaving 9 bases unmatched. The length of the CDR3 is 14 residues. Supplemented by reference TRBV9 and TRBJ2-7, the full variable domain reads DSGVTQTPKHLITATGQRVTLRCSPRSGDLSVYWYQQSLDQGLQFLIQYYNGEERAKGNILERFSAQQFPDLHSELNLSSLELGDSALYFCASNAAGAGYEQYFGPGTRLTVT.

J is TRBJ2-6 and V is TRBV10-3; D possibly corresponds to TRBD1 (5 bases). V was cut by 9 bases and J by 0 bases, with 18 bases left in between. Germline V CDR1 and CDR2: ENHRY, SYGVKD. The CDR3 is made up of 17 amino acids. Written as DNA, the CDR3 is TGTGCCATAACCGAGACAGTCAAGAACTCTGGGGCCAACGTCCTGACTTTC. It yields the protein CAITETVKNSGANVLTF.

V and J are TRBV27 and TRBJ1-4; the D gene is possibly TRBD1 (5 bases). Germline values: CDR1 MNHEY, CDR2 SMNVEV (reference sequence). The CDR3 loop spans 15 amino acids. V was clipped by 5 bases and J by 5 bases, with 15 bases between them. The CDR3 nucleotides read TGTGCCAGCAGTCCGGAGGGGCGGGCGAATGAAAAACTGTTTTTT. It encodes CASSPEGRANEKLFF. The whole variable domain, remainder taken from reference TRBV27 and TRBJ1-4, is EAQVTQNPRYLITVTGKKLTVTCSQNMNHEYMSWYRQDPGLGLRQIYYSMNVEVTDKGDVPEGYKVSRKEKRNFPLILESPSPNQTSLYFCASSPEGRANEKLFFGSGTQLSVL.

CDR3 protein: CASSFFSPAGVNTGELFF. Here the CDR3 DNA reads TGTGCCAGCAGCTTCTTTAGTCCCGCAGGGGTGAACACCGGGGAGCTGTTTTTT. V and J are TRBV7-2 and TRBJ2-2, with D possibly being TRBD1 (6 bases). Germline CDR1 reads SGHTA; CDR2 reads FQGNSA. V lost 3 bases to trimming and J lost 1 base, with 18 bases between them. CDR3 length: 18 residues. Variable domain in full (rest from reference TRBV7-2 and TRBJ2-2): GAGVSQSPSNKVTEKGKDVELRCDPISGHTALYWYRQSLGQGLEFLIYFQGNSAPDKSGLPSDRFSAERTGGSVSTLTIQRTQQEDSAVYLCASSFFSPAGVNTGELFFGEGSRLTVL.

The chain carries TRBV18 and TRBJ2-7, with a possible D match to TRBD1 (5 bases). CDR1 is KGHSH, CDR2 LQKENI, per germline. This CDR3 is 14 amino acids long. V dropped 3 bases and J dropped 0 bases, with 9 bases sitting between them. The CDR3 reads CASSPSRDSYEQYF. The CDR3 DNA reads TGTGCCAGCTCACCCAGCAGGGACTCCTACGAGCAGTACTTC.

V gene TRBV6-6 combines with J gene TRBJ1-1, with TRBD1 as a possible D gene (6 bases). Between the trimmed V and J ends, which lost 7 bases and 6 bases, there was a span of 15 bases. Germline values: CDR1 MNHNY, CDR2 SVGAGI (reference sequence). The CDR3 has 13 residues. The CDR3 nucleotides read TGTGCCAGCAATATGGACAGAGGGGCTGAAGCTTTCTTT. Translating gives CASNMDRGAEAFF.

A single count supports this clone. The chain joins TRBV6-6 to TRBJ1-1; no firm D call. The ends were cut back, 10 bases at V and 6 bases at J, with 12 bases in the middle. CDR3 length equals 11 residues. CDR1 MNHNY and CDR2 SVGAGI come from the germline V gene (reference sequence). DNA of the CDR3: TGTGCCACCGGTCGTGAGTCTGAAGCTTTCTTT. It is translated as CATGRESEAFF.